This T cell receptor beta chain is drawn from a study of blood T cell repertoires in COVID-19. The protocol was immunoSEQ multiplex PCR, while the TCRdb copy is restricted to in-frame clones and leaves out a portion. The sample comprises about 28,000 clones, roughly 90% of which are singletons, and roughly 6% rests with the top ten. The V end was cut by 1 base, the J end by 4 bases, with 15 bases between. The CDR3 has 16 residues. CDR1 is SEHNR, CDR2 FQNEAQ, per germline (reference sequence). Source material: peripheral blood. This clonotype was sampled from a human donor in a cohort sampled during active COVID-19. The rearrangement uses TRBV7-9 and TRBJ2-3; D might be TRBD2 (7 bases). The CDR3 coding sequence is TGTGCCAGCAGCTTAGAAGTGGGGGGGCCCCCAGATACGCAGTATTTT. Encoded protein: CASSLEVGGPPDTQYF.